This TCR beta chain was documented in a study of T cells in localized non-small cell lung cancer. Regarding this clone: Its antigen is not identified.

Study-wide results and limits: Detection in adjacent lung was observed for a median around 59 of the top 100 tumor clones. One tumor region alone was sequenced, and heterogeneity therefore remains possible. Adjacent uninvolved lung tissue had the highest T cell clonality, exceeding tumor.

Trimming removed 3 bases from V and 0 bases from J; junction bases left unmatched: 5. Germline V gives CDR1 SGHTA, CDR2 FQGNSA. The CDR3 is 16 amino acids. Assay: immunoSEQ multiplex PCR; the TCRdb copy retains only in-frame clones and omits some. The data contain around 54,000 clones, around 86% of them singletons. The chain has TRBV7-2 and TRBJ1-3; the match to TRBD1 covers 7 bases. Specimen: peripheral blood, collected before any cancer treatment. The TCR comes from a male donor at least 60 years old with stage III squamous cell lung carcinoma. CDR3 region: CASSLVTGSSGNTIYF. The CDR3 DNA sequence: TGTGCCAGCAGCTTGGTGACAGGGAGCTCTGGAAACACCATATATTTT.